This T cell receptor (beta chain) originates from a study of blood T cell repertoires in COVID-19. Study details: Acute and convalescent COVID-19 samples came from the United States, Italy and Spain. Sources were T cells, B-cell-depleted T cells, or PBMCs; the material itself was cDNA or gDNA.

Source study methods: Amplification of reference gene primers provided the estimated nucleated cell counts. Libraries were prepared by immunoSEQ multiplex PCR; TCRdb keeps only in-frame clonotypes and omits some of them. The V and J calls and clone size were taken over from that table, and D and trimming were inferred from the DNA. Altogether 150,000 to 200,000 clones are present, 90% to 95% being singletons, with the ten largest covering about 4.5%. Germline CDR1 and CDR2: SGHNT and YYREEE (reference sequence). The CDR3 length is 16 residues. V was cut by 4 bases and J by 12 bases, with 26 bases left in between.

The chain is built from TRBV5-4 and TRBJ2-1, with D perhaps matching TRBD2 (9 bases). Source material: peripheral blood. This TCR derives from a woman aged 45-65 years with acute or convalescent COVID-19. CDR3 nucleotides: TGTGCCAGCAGCCGAGGACAGGGCTGGCGGGAGGGTGTGCAGTTCTTC. The encoded protein is CASSRGQGWREGVQFF.